This T cell receptor (beta chain) emerged from a study of human T cells and chemical hapten exposure (dated by TCRdb to the early 2020s). In the study overall: Libraries were pooled for sequencing, and per-sample TCR yields varied mainly because of small differences in library volumes within the pool. In alopecia patients, the study followed how the peripheral blood TCR repertoire changed in vivo over primary and secondary sensitization to diphenylcyclopropenone (DPC), a hapten. Each blood RNA sample was used to sequence both TCR alpha and TCR beta chains.

Receptor libraries were prepared by RACE. TCRdb lists the instrument as NextSeq 500. During library preparation, unique molecular identifiers were attached to individual cDNA molecules so that TCRs could be counted in a quantitative, reproducible way. The study's own analysis went as follows. The median number of TCRs per sample was roughly 94,000, ranging from about 23,224 to 690,600. V, J and CDR3 annotation of the TCR reads was carried out using the Decombinator software suite. For the PS versus PT1 abundance plots, all samples were subsampled to the same number of TCRs (28,000). TCRs were defined as expanded if absent before sensitization and observed at least eight times at the 2-week time point. In-frame beta chains were kept once TCRdb had trimmed the public reads at Q25 with fastp and called clones with MiXCR. Every distinct CDR3 protein forms one entry, paired with its most common genes and DNA. The V and J calls and clone size come from TCRdb's table, not from the authors' own analysis. The sample table shows approximately 90,000 distinct CDR3 sequences, and around 8.8% are seen once. The ten largest make up approximately 2.9% of the sample.

Summary of the overall study and its limitations: Repeated subsampling changed both the strength of the expansion versus patch-test correlation and the threshold at which that correlation became significant. DPC sensitization did not change how many TCRs were above 1 in 1000 frequency, and no evidence was found of alterations in global repertoire structure.

V ends up 4 bases short and J 5 bases short, with an unmatched junction base count of 3. Based on the germline V gene, the CDR1 and CDR2 sequences are SNHLY and FYNNEI. The CDR3 sequence holds 13 residues, the cysteine and phenylalanine included. CDR3 DNA is the only sequence kept; it has 39 bases, read in frame from the first base. There are a few counts of this clonotype. Its binding antigen is unknown. No qualities accompany the bases; no much larger clone lies one base away. Per the publication, the time point label means: healthy volunteer bleed at 2 weeks. Total RNA was extracted from unfractionated whole blood that had been collected in Tempus Blood RNA tubes. Five healthy volunteers served as TCR sequencing controls and were bled at day 0, 2 weeks and 6 weeks.

The sequencing input was whole blood. The sequence was obtained from a female donor in good health. Some clones in this sample may be carry-over from other donors' samples. The chain is made from TRBV2 and TRBJ1-1, and TRBD1 matches 8 of the central bases. The CDR3 region reads CASSGTGKTEAFF. The DNA sequence is TGTGCCAGCAGTGGGACAGGGAAAACTGAAGCTTTCTTT.